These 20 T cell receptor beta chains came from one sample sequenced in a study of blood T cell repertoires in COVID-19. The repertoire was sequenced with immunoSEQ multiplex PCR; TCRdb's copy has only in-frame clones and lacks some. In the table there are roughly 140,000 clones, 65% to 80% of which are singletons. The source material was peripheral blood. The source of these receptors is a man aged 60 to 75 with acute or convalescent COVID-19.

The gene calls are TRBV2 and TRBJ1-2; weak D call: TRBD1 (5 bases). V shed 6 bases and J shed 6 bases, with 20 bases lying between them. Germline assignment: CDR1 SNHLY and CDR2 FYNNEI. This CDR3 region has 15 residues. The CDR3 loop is CASSERRGEGDGYTF. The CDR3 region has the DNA TGTGCCAGCAGCGAGAGGCGGGGGGAGGGCGATGGCTACACCTTC.

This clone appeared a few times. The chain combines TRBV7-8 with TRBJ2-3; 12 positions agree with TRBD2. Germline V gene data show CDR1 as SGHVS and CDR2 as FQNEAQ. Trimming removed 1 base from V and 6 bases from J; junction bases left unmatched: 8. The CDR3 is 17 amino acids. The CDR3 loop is CASSLVLAGGPLDTQYF. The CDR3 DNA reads TGTGCCAGCAGCTTAGTTCTAGCGGGAGGGCCCTTGGATACGCAGTATTTT. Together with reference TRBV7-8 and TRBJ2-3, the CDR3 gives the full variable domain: GAGVSQSPRYKVAKRGQDVALRCDPISGHVSLFWYQQALGQGPEFLTYFQNEAQLDKSGLPSDRFFAERPEGSVSTLKIQRTQQEDSAVYLCASSLVLAGGPLDTQYFGPGTRLTVL.

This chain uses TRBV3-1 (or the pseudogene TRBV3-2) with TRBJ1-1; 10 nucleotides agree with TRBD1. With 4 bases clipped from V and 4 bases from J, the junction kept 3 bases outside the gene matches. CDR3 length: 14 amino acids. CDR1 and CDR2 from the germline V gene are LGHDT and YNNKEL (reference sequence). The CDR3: CASSLWTGGTEAFF. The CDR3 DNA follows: TGTGCCAGCAGCCTATGGACAGGGGGCACTGAAGCTTTCTTT.

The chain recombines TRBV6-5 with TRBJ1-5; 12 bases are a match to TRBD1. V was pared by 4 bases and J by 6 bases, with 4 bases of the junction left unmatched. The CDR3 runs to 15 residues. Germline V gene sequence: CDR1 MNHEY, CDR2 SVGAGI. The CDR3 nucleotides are TGTGCCAGCAGTTCGGGGACAGGGGGCACTCAGCCCCAGCATTTT. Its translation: CASSSGTGGTQPQHF.

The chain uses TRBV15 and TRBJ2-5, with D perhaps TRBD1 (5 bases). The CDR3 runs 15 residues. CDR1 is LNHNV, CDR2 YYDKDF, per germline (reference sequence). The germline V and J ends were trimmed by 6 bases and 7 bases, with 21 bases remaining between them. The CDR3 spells CATRATDWGTGTQYF. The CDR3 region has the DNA TGTGCCACCAGGGCGACGGATTGGGGTACAGGGACCCAGTACTTC.

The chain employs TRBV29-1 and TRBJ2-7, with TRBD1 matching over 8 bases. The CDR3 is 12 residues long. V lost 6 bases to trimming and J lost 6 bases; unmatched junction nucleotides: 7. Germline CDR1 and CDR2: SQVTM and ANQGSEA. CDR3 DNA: TGCAGCGTAGGACAGGGCAGGATCGAGCAGTACTTC. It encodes CSVGQGRIEQYF.

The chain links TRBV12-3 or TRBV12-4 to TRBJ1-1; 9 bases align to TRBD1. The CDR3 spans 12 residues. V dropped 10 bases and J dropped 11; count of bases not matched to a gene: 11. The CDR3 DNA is TGTGCCACTACAGTGGGACAGGGTAGGGCTTTCTTT. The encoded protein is CATTVGQGRAFF.

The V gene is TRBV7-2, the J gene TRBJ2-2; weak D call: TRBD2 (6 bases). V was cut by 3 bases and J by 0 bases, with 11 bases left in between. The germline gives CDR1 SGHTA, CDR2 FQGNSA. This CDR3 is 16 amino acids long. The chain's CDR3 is CASSFVAGSNTGELFF. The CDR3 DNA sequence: TGTGCCAGCAGCTTTGTGGCGGGGTCGAACACCGGGGAGCTGTTTTTT.

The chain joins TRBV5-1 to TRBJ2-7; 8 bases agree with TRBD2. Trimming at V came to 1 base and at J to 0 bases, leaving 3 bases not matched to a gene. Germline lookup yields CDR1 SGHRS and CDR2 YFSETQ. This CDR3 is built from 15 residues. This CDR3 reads CASSLSGGRSYEQYF. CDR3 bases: TGCGCCAGCAGCTTGTCGGGGGGGCGCTCCTACGAGCAGTACTTC. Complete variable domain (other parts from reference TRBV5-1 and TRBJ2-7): KAGVTQTPRYLIKTRGQQVTLSCSPISGHRSVSWYQQTPGQGLQFLFEYFSETQRNKGNFPGRFSGRQFSNSRSEMNVSTLELGDSALYLCASSLSGGRSYEQYFGPGTRLTVT.

The CDR3 DNA follows: TGCAGTCTTAGACTAGCGGGCACAGATACGCAGTATTTT. Protein sequence: CSLRLAGTDTQYF. This chain links TRBV29-1 with TRBJ2-3, with TRBD2 matching 9 bases. This CDR3 spans 13 amino acids. Germline lookup yields CDR1 SQVTM and CDR2 ANQGSEA.

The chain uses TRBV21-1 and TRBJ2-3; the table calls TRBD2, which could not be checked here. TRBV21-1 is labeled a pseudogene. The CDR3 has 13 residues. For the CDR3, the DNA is TGTGCCAGCAGCGAATGGAGTAGGGATACGCAGTATTTT. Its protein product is CASSEWSRDTQYF.

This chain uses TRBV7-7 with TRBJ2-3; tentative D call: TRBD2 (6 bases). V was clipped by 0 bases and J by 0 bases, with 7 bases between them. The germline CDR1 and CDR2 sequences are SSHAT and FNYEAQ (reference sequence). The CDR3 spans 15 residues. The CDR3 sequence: CASSLAGGSTDTQYF. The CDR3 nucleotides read TGTGCCAGCAGCTTAGCGGGGGGAAGCACAGATACGCAGTATTTT.

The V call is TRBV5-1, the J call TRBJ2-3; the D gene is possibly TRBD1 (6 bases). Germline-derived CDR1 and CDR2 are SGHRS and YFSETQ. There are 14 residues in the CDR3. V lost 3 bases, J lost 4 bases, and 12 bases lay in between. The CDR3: CASSSTGFSDTQYF. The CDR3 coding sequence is TGCGCCAGCAGCTCTACAGGGTTCTCAGATACGCAGTATTTT. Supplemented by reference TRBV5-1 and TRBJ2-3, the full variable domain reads KAGVTQTPRYLIKTRGQQVTLSCSPISGHRSVSWYQQTPGQGLQFLFEYFSETQRNKGNFPGRFSGRQFSNSRSEMNVSTLELGDSALYLCASSSTGFSDTQYFGPGTRLTVL.

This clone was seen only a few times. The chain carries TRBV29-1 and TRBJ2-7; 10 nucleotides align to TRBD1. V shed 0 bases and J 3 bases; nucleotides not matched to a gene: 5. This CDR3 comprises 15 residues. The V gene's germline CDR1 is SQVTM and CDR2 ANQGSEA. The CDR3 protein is CSVEDGTGANYEQYF. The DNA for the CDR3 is TGCAGCGTTGAAGATGGGACAGGGGCCAACTACGAGCAGTACTTC.

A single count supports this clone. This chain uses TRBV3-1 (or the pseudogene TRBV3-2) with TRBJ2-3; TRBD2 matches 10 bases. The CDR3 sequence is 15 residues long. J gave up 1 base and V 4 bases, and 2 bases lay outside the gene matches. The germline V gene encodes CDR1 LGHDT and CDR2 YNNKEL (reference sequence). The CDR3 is CASSPGTSGTDTQYF. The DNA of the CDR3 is TGTGCCAGCAGCCCAGGGACTAGCGGCACAGATACGCAGTATTTT.

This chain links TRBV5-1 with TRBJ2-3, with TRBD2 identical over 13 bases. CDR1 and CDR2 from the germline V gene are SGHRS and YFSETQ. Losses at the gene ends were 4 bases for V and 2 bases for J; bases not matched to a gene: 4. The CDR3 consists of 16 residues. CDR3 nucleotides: TGCGCCAGCAGCGCGGGACTAGCGGGGATCACAGATACGCAGTATTTT. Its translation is CASSAGLAGITDTQYF.

The CDR3 reads CASSATSGRVNEQFF. CDR3 sequence (DNA): TGTGCCAGCAGTGCAACTAGCGGGAGGGTTAATGAGCAGTTCTTC. V usage is TRBV9 and J usage is TRBJ2-1; 13 bases are a match to TRBD2. J lost 7 bases, V lost 5 bases, and 6 bases had no gene match. The V gene's germline CDR1 is SGDLS and CDR2 YYNGEE. The CDR3 has 15 residues.

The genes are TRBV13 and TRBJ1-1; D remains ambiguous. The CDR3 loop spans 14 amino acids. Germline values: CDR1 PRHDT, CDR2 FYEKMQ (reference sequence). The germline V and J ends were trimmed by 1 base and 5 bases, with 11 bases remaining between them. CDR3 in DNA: TGTGCCAGCAGCTTAGAACGGGCGGGGACTGAAGCTTTCTTT. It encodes CASSLERAGTEAFF.

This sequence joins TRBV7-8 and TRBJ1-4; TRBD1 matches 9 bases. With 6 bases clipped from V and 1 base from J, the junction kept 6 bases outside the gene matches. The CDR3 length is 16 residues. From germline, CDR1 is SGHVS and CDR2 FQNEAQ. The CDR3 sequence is CASRPRTGVTNEKLFF. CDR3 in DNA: TGTGCCAGCAGGCCGCGGACAGGGGTAACTAATGAAAAACTGTTTTTT.

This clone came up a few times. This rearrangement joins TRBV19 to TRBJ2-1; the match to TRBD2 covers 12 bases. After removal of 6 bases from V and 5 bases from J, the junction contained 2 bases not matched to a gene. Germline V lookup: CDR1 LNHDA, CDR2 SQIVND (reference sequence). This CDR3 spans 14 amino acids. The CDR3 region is CASSRLAGDNEQFF. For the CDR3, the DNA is TGTGCCAGTAGCAGACTAGCGGGAGACAATGAGCAGTTCTTC.